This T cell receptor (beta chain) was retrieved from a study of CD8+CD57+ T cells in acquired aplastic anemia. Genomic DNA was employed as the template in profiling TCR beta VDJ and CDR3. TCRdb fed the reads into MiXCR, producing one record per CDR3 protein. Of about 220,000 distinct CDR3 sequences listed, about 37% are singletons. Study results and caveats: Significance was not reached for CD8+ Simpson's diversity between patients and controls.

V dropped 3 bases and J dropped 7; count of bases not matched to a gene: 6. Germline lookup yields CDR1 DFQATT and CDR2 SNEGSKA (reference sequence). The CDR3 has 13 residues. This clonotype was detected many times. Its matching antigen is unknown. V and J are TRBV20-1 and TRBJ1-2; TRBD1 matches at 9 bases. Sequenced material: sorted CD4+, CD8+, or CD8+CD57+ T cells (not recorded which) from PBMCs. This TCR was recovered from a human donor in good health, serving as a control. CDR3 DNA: TGCAGTGCTAGCCCGGGACAGGGACGTGGCTACACCTTC. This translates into CSASPGQGRGYTF.